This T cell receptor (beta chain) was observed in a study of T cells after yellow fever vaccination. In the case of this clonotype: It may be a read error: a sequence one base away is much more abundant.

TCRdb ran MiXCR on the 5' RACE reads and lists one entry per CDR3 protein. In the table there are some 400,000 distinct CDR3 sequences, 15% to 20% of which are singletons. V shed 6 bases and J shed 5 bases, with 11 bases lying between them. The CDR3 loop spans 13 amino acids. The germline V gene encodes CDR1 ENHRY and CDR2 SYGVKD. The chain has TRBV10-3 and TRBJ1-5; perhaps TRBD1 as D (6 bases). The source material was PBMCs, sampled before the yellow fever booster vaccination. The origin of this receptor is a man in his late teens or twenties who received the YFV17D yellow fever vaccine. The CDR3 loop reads CAIRRQEDQPQHF. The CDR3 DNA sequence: TGTGCCATCAGGCGACAGGAGGATCAGCCCCAGCATTTT.